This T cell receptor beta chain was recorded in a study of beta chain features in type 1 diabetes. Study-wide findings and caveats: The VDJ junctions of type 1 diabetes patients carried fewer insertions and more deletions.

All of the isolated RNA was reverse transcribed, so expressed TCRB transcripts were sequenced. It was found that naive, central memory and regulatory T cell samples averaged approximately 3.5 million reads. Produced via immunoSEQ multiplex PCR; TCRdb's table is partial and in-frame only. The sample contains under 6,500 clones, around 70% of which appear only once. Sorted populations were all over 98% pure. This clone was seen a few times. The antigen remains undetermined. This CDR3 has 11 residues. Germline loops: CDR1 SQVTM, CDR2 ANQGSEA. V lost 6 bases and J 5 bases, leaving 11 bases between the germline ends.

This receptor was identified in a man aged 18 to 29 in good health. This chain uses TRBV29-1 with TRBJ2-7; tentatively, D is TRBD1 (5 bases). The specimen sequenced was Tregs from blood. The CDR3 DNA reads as TGCAGCGTGAAGGGGCTTAACGAGCAGTACTTC. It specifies CSVKGLNEQYF.